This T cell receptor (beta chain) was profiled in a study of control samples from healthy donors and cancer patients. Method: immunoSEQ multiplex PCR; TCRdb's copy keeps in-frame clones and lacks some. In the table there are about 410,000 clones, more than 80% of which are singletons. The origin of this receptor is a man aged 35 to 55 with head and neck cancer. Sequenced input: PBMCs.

The CDR3 region is CASSLGRVQPQHF. The DNA of the CDR3 is TGTGCCAGCAGTTTGGGTAGGGTTCAGCCCCAGCATTTT. The chain recombines TRBV28 with TRBJ1-5, with unresolved D. CDR1 is MDHEN, CDR2 SYDVKM, per germline. With 3 bases removed from V and 6 bases from J, the gap between germline ends came to 9 bases. The CDR3 sequence is 13 residues long.